This T cell receptor beta chain was documented in a study of blood T cell repertoires in COVID-19. The overall study: PBMCs, B-cell-depleted T cells, or T cells were the source of the cDNA or gDNA that made up the material.

This CDR3 spans 18 amino acids. Germline CDR1 and CDR2: GTSNPN and SVGIG (reference sequence). The V and J ends lost 3 bases and 5 bases, in that order; junction bases with no gene match: 20. The protocol was immunoSEQ multiplex PCR, while the TCRdb copy is restricted to in-frame clones and leaves out a portion. The sample shows around 110,000 clones, 90% of them seen only once. What was sequenced was peripheral blood. This chain connects TRBV30 to TRBJ2-5; 8 bases map to TRBD2. The receptor comes from a human donor with active COVID-19. The donor label of this sample is uncertain. The DNA for the CDR3 is TGTGCCTGGAGCGCCCGATCTACTCCGGGACTAGGGTGGGAGACCCAGTACTTC. Translated: CAWSARSTPGLGWETQYF.